This T cell receptor (beta chain) was identified in a study of blood T cell repertoires in COVID-19. Study as a whole: Acute-phase and convalescent COVID-19 samples originated in the United States, Italy and Spain. Nucleic acid was either cDNA or gDNA, and it came from T cells, B-cell-depleted T cells, or PBMCs.

The repertoire was sequenced with immunoSEQ multiplex PCR; TCRdb's copy has only in-frame clones and lacks some. The sample holds 300,000 to 400,000 clones, 89% seen once. This clone was seen only once. This CDR3 has 14 residues. The germline CDR1 and CDR2 sequences are ENHRY and SYGVKD. Deletions cut 4 bases from V and 4 bases from J, with 13 bases between. V gene TRBV10-3 combines with J gene TRBJ2-5; TRBD1 is a possible D gene (5 bases). This sequence originates from a woman in her 30s with COVID-19, enrolled during active disease. The sequencing sample was made of peripheral blood. Here the CDR3 reads CAISGQTNLETQYF. The DNA of the CDR3 is TGTGCCATCAGTGGACAGACCAATTTAGAGACCCAGTACTTC.